Listed below are T cell receptor beta chains from one sample, sequenced in a study of blood T cell repertoires in COVID-19. Data came from immunoSEQ multiplex PCR; TCRdb stores just in-frame clones and leaves some out. The table records roughly 250,000 clones, 85% to 90% of them present only once. Sample: peripheral blood. These receptors were collected from a woman in her thirties or forties with acute or convalescent COVID-19. Both conserved end residues are part of each CDR3. A D gene is named only where the DNA matches it firmly. A row's size may be missing; if present it is once, few, many or a size class.

J gene	CDR3 length	clone size	D gene	V gene	CDR3 protein	CDR3 DNA
TRBJ1-3	14	-	-	TRBV11-2	CATTLQGSGNTIYF	TGTGCCACCACACTCCAGGGGTCAGGAAACACCATATATTTT
TRBJ2-4	13	-	-	TRBV28	CASSTIQGDIQYF	TGTGCCAGCAGCACGATCCAAGGGGACATTCAGTACTTC
TRBJ1-2	14	-	-	TRBV30	CAWSTPGANYGYTF	TGTGCCTGGAGTACGCCGGGAGCTAACTATGGCTACACCTTC
TRBJ1-1	12	-	-	TRBV4-2	CASSQSGTEAFF	TGTGCCAGCAGCCAATCGGGCACTGAAGCTTTCTTT
TRBJ1-2	13	-	-	TRBV12-3/TRBV12-4	CASSPRQNYGYTF	TGTGCCAGCAGTCCCCGACAGAACTATGGCTACACCTTC
TRBJ1-5	15	-	TRBD1	TRBV5-4	CASSLGTGRNQPQHF	TGTGCCAGCAGCCTCGGGACAGGGAGAAATCAGCCCCAGCATTTT
TRBJ2-3	14	-	-	TRBV27	CASRRKPDTDTQYF	TGTGCCAGCAGAAGAAAACCAGACACAGATACGCAGTATTTT
TRBJ1-2	14	-	TRBD1	TRBV5-1	CASSSTGDNYGYTF	TGCGCCAGCAGCTCGACAGGGGATAACTATGGCTACACCTTC
TRBJ2-1	15	-	TRBD2	TRBV18	CASRTGTSGTNEQFF	TGTGCCAGCAGAACCGGGACTAGCGGAACCAATGAGCAGTTCTTC
TRBJ1-5	13	-	TRBD1	TRBV12-3/TRBV12-4	CASRRDRAQPQHF	TGTGCCAGCAGAAGAGACAGGGCACAGCCCCAGCATTTT
TRBJ1-2	14	few	TRBD1	TRBV5-1	CASSTRGHDYGYTF	TGCGCCAGCAGCACCAGGGGGCATGACTATGGCTACACCTTC
TRBJ2-1	14	-	-	TRBV6-5	CASAPLARANEQFF	TGTGCCAGCGCGCCGTTAGCGCGGGCCAATGAGCAGTTCTTC
TRBJ1-1	14	-	-	TRBV6-5	CASSYSRGDTEAFF	TGTGCCAGCAGTTACTCGCGGGGTGACACTGAAGCTTTCTTT
TRBJ1-6	18	-	-	TRBV19	CASSIDNASGTYNSPLHF	TGTGCCAGTAGTATAGACAACGCATCGGGGACCTATAATTCACCCCTCCACTTT
TRBJ2-5	15	once	TRBD1	TRBV6-5	CASTPRGLPLETQYF	TGTGCCAGCACCCCAAGGGGGCTCCCCCTAGAGACCCAGTACTTC
TRBJ2-1	17	-	TRBD2	TRBV5-6	CASSLVVGGGSYNEQFF	TGTGCCAGCAGCTTAGTTGTCGGCGGGGGCTCCTACAATGAGCAGTTCTTC
TRBJ2-1	15	-	TRBD2	TRBV9	CASSVGLAAYNEQFF	TGTGCCAGCAGCGTAGGTCTAGCGGCCTACAATGAGCAGTTCTTC
TRBJ1-2	13	-	TRBD1	TRBV2	CASSETGGYGYTF	TGTGCCAGCAGTGAAACAGGGGGCTATGGCTACACCTTC
TRBJ1-2	15	-	TRBD1	TRBV2	CASRMGQGINYGYTF	TGTGCCAGCAGAATGGGACAGGGGATTAACTATGGCTACACCTTC
TRBJ2-5	14	-	TRBD2	TRBV19	CASRKRGVQETQYF	TGTGCCAGTAGGAAGCGGGGGGTCCAAGAGACCCAGTACTTC
TRBJ1-5	13	-	TRBD1	TRBV24-1	CASQGAWNQPQHF	TGTGCCTCGCAGGGGGCCTGGAATCAGCCCCAGCATTTT
TRBJ1-5	17	-	TRBD1	TRBV5-5	CASSSGDRDLSNQPQHF	TGTGCCAGCAGCTCGGGGGACAGGGACCTTAGCAATCAGCCCCAGCATTTT
TRBJ1-3	17	-	-	TRBV5-1	CASSLGASTASGNTIYF	TGCGCCAGCAGCTTGGGGGCCAGTACCGCCTCTGGAAACACCATATATTTT
TRBJ1-2	15	-	-	TRBV27	CASSSSGLKIVGYTF	TGTGCCAGCAGTTCGTCGGGACTAAAAATAGTGGGCTACACCTTC
TRBJ2-3	15	-	TRBD1	TRBV2	CASSPTGGETDTQYF	TGTGCCAGCAGCCCCACAGGGGGCGAAACAGATACGCAGTATTTT
TRBJ2-3	17	-	TRBD1	TRBV3-1/TRBV3-2	CASSQARQGGRTDTQYF	TGTGCCAGCAGCCAAGCCCGACAGGGGGGACGCACAGATACGCAGTATTTT
TRBJ2-1	11	-	-	TRBV20-1	CSGSKRDEQFF	TGCAGTGGGTCGAAGAGGGATGAGCAGTTCTTC
TRBJ1-4	15	-	-	TRBV18	CASSLRTGTDEKLFF	TGTGCCAGCTCACTTCGAACAGGGACGGATGAAAAACTGTTTTTT
TRBJ1-3	13	few	-	TRBV10-3	CAISAGVGNTIYF	TGTGCCATCAGCGCAGGGGTGGGAAACACCATATATTTT
TRBJ1-2	14	once	TRBD1	TRBV18	CASSPPTGVDGYTF	TGTGCCAGCTCACCGCCGACAGGGGTGGATGGCTACACCTTC
TRBJ2-3	15	-	-	TRBV15	CATQRRAGATDTQYF	TGTGCCACTCAACGCCGGGCAGGGGCCACAGATACGCAGTATTTT
TRBJ1-2	13	-	-	TRBV5-4	CASSPQGAYGYTF	TGTGCCAGCAGCCCCCAGGGTGCCTATGGCTACACCTTC
TRBJ2-3	11	-	-	TRBV6-5	CASQDTDTQYF	TGTGCCAGCCAGGACACAGATACGCAGTATTTT
TRBJ2-3	16	-	TRBD1	TRBV9	CASSVGPRTGGNTQYF	TGTGCCAGCAGCGTAGGTCCCAGGACAGGAGGTAATACGCAGTATTTT
TRBJ1-5	11	-	-	TRBV12-5	CASGPDQPQHF	TGTGCTAGTGGTCCTGATCAGCCCCAGCATTTT
TRBJ2-3	14	-	TRBD2	TRBV19	CASSRGESTDTQYF	TGTGCCAGTAGTCGGGGGGAGAGCACAGATACGCAGTATTTT
TRBJ1-5	14	-	-	TRBV19	CASNIQGPVQPQHF	TGTGCCAGTAATATTCAGGGGCCGGTTCAGCCCCAGCATTTT
TRBJ2-3	17	-	-	TRBV19	CASSLAGGRGFTDTQYF	TGTGCCAGTAGTCTTGCTGGGGGGCGGGGGTTCACAGATACGCAGTATTTT
TRBJ2-1	11	-	TRBD2	TRBV6-5	CASTSDNEQFF	TGTGCCAGTACTAGCGACAATGAGCAGTTCTTC
TRBJ2-1	14	-	-	TRBV7-9	CASSADYLKNEQFF	TGTGCCAGCAGCGCGGACTATCTTAAGAATGAGCAGTTCTTC
TRBJ1-1	14	once	TRBD1	TRBV11-2	CASSWGQGGTEAFF	TGTGCCAGCAGCTGGGGACAGGGCGGGACTGAAGCTTTCTTT
TRBJ1-2	15	-	TRBD1	TRBV5-6	CASSTGQGSNYGYTF	TGTGCCAGCAGCACGGGACAGGGATCCAACTATGGCTACACCTTC
TRBJ1-1	15	few	-	TRBV3-1/TRBV3-2	CASSQDVPLDTEAFF	TGTGCCAGCAGCCAAGATGTGCCTCTAGACACTGAAGCTTTCTTT
TRBJ2-3	17	-	-	TRBV2	CASSEAPHDPEEDTQYF	TGTGCCAGCAGTGAAGCCCCCCACGACCCCGAGGAAGATACGCAGTATTTT
TRBJ2-5	13	-	-	TRBV6-5	CASGRLGGETQYF	TGTGCCAGCGGCCGACTAGGTGGTGAGACCCAGTACTTC
TRBJ1-2	11	-	-	TRBV20-1	CSARQGYGYTF	TGCAGTGCTAGACAGGGCTATGGCTACACCTTC
TRBJ2-3	15	-	TRBD2	TRBV10-1	CASRLGAGDTDTQYF	TGCGCCAGCCGCCTCGGAGCGGGGGACACAGATACGCAGTATTTT
TRBJ2-1	19	-	TRBD1	TRBV19	CASSIRAGGGQSSYNEQFF	TGTGCCAGTAGTATTAGGGCAGGTGGGGGACAGAGCTCCTACAATGAGCAGTTCTTC
TRBJ1-1	14	-	-	TRBV3-1/TRBV3-2	CASSQGARSTEAFF	TGTGCCAGCAGCCAGGGGGCCCGAAGTACTGAAGCTTTCTTT
TRBJ1-1	13	-	-	TRBV18	CASSPSQGSEAFF	TGTGCCAGCTCACCCTCCCAGGGCTCTGAAGCTTTCTTT